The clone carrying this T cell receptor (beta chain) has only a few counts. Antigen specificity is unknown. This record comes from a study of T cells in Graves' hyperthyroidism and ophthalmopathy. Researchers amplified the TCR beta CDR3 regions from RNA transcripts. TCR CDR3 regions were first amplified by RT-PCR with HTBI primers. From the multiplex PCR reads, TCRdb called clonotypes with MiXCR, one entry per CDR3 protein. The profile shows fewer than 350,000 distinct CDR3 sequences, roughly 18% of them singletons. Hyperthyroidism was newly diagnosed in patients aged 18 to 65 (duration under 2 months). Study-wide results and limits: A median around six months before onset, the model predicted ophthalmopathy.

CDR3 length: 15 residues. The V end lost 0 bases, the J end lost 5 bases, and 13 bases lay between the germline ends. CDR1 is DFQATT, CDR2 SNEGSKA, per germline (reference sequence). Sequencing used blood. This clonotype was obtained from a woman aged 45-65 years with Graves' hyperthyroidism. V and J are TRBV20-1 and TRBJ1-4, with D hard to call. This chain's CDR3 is CSARDFAVMNEKLFF. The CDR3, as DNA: TGCAGTGCTAGAGATTTTGCGGTGATGAATGAAAAACTGTTTTTT.